Only a few counts were recorded for the clone carrying this T cell receptor beta chain. Its antigen is unidentified. V gave up 4 bases and J gave up 8 bases, with 8 bases separating them. CDR1 and CDR2 from the germline V gene are MGHDK and SYGVNS. CDR3 length: 11 amino acids. General study findings and limits: Tumor memory CD4+ T cell TCR gene usage clustered with blood and lymph node memory CD4+ cells and lymph node naive CD4+ cells. Greatest tumor Treg TCR overlap was with tumor naive CD4+ cells. The larger cohort examined one V-J beta rearrangement, not whole repertoires.

The sorted Tregs were CD4+CD25+CD127-/low cells. Semi-nested PCR with Nested Universal Primer A followed constant-region reverse priming of full-length variable regions. TCRdb independently ran MiXCR on the 5' RACE reads; one entry per CDR3 protein. The table includes more than 55,000 distinct CDR3 sequences, less than 25% detected once. This clonotype was sampled from a female donor with breast cancer. Sequenced sample: tumor-infiltrating Tregs sorted from the breast tumor. The chain employs TRBV25-1 and TRBJ1-2; D might be TRBD1 (6 bases). The DNA for the CDR3 is TGTGCCAGCAGTGGCGGACAGGGCTACACCTTC. Protein product: CASSGGQGYTF.